The 3 T cell receptor beta chains below all came from one sample that was sequenced in a study of identical twins. A single record per CDR3 protein comes from TCRdb applying MiXCR to the 5' RACE reads. The sample has roughly 240,000 distinct CDR3 sequences, approximately 7% seen once; the top ten hold 3.5% to 4%. These data were also filed under a second study, of yellow fever vaccine responses in identical twins.

The sample consisted of memory (CD45RO+) T cells sorted from blood. The receptors come from a young woman in good health.

This clonotype has ten or more counts. This rearrangement joins TRBV29-1 to TRBJ2-6; D uncertain. Germline values: CDR1 SQVTM, CDR2 ANQGSEA. The CDR3 is made up of 12 amino acids. Trimming took 6 bases from V and 3 from J, leaving 6 bases between them. The CDR3 here is CSVESGANVLTF. DNA for the CDR3: TGCAGCGTAGAGAGTGGGGCCAACGTCCTGACTTTC. The variable domain in full, completed from reference TRBV29-1 and TRBJ2-6, reads SAVISQKPSRDICQRGTSLTIQCQVDSQVTMMFWYRQQPGQSLTLIATANQGSEATYESGFVIDKFPISRPNLTFSTLTVSNMSPEDSSIYLCSVESGANVLTFGAGSRLTVL.

This clonotype was detected ten times or more. This chain connects TRBV20-1 to TRBJ2-3; D call uncertain. Germline values: CDR1 DFQATT, CDR2 SNEGSKA (reference sequence). CDR3 size: 14 residues. V lost 6 bases to trimming and J lost 2 bases, with 15 bases between them. CDR3 region: CSATLGTHTDTQYF. CDR3 DNA: TGCAGTGCAACCCTAGGTACCCACACAGATACGCAGTATTTT.

This clonotype was counted ten times or more. The chain has TRBV7-2 and TRBJ1-1, with D uncertain. The V end was cut by 0 bases, the J end by 5 bases, with 10 bases between. CDR1 is SGHTA, CDR2 FQGNSA, per germline. The CDR3 is 14 amino acids. The CDR3 sequence is CASSLASRMTEAFF. In DNA, the CDR3 is TGTGCCAGCAGCTTAGCTAGCAGGATGACTGAAGCTTTCTTT.